Shown below are 29 T cell receptor beta chains from a single sample sequenced in a study of sequential checkpoint blockade in melanoma. Produced via immunoSEQ multiplex PCR; TCRdb's table is partial and in-frame only. The table includes 20,000 to 25,000 clones, roughly 80% detected once. Specified treatment: randomized to nivolumab then ipilimumab (arm A) or the reverse (arm B). The material sequenced was CD8+ T cells sorted from blood (inferred from file names), taken from a patient given nivolumab and ipilimumab in sequence. Receptors originate from a human donor with melanoma.

This rearrangement joins TRBV19 to TRBJ1-1; TRBD1 might be the D (5 bases). CDR1 and CDR2 (germline): LNHDA, SQIVND (reference sequence). The CDR3 runs 16 residues. The V and J ends lost 6 bases and 2 bases respectively, with 19 bases between them. For the CDR3, the DNA is TGTGCCAGTAGGTCGAAGGGGTTACGGAGAAACACTGAAGCTTTCTTT. Translated: CASRSKGLRRNTEAFF.

J is TRBJ2-3 and V is TRBV28; 12 bases map to TRBD1. Per germline, CDR1 MDHEN and CDR2 SYDVKM. This CDR3 has 17 amino acids. Trimming at V came to 2 bases and at J to 2 bases, leaving 5 bases not matched to a gene. This CDR3 reads CASSLGTGGLSTDTQYF. CDR3 DNA: TGTGCCAGCAGTTTAGGGACAGGGGGCCTCTCCACAGATACGCAGTATTTT.

The rearrangement joins TRBV4-1 to TRBJ2-7; 8 nucleotides match TRBD1. Germline CDR1 MGHRA, CDR2 YSYEKL. With 1 base clipped from V and 0 bases from J, the junction kept 5 bases outside the gene matches. CDR3 length: 16 amino acids. The CDR3 DNA is TGCGCCAGCAGCCAAGGACGGGGACAGGACTCCTACGAGCAGTACTTC. This codes for CASSQGRGQDSYEQYF.

This chain uses TRBV28 with TRBJ1-4, with 8 bases fitting TRBD1. Germline lookup yields CDR1 MDHEN and CDR2 SYDVKM. Losses at the gene ends were 5 bases for V and 8 bases for J; bases not matched to a gene: 7. The CDR3 spans 14 residues. CDR3 amino acids: CASSPDRGSEKLFF. The DNA of the CDR3 is TGTGCCAGCAGTCCCGACAGGGGTAGCGAAAAACTGTTTTTT.

The table lists this clone with a count of one. The gene calls are TRBV9 and TRBJ2-5; the match to TRBD1 covers 10 bases. The assigned J gene may be wrong: the sequence end matches TRBJ2-7 better. The CDR3 spans 17 residues. Germline CDR1 SGDLS, CDR2 YYNGEE. CDR3 sequence: CASSPPQLGQGGSEQYF. The CDR3 nucleotides are TGTGCCAGCAGCCCCCCCCAACTAGGACAGGGGGGTTCCGAGCAGTACTTC.

The chain recombines TRBV9 with TRBJ2-7; tentative D call: TRBD1 (5 bases). The V gene lost 0 bases and the J gene lost 6 bases, with 16 bases spanning the gap. Germline CDR1 reads SGDLS; CDR2 reads YYNGEE. The CDR3 has 15 amino acids. In DNA, the CDR3 is TGTGCCAGCAGCGTAGAATGGGGCCGTGAGAGCGAGCAGTACTTC. This encodes CASSVEWGRESEQYF.

The V gene is TRBV5-1, the J gene TRBJ2-1; 10 bases map to TRBD1. Germline assignment: CDR1 SGHRS and CDR2 YFSETQ. V gave up 0 bases and J gave up 10 bases; unmatched junction bases: 10. The CDR3 totals 16 residues. The CDR3 is CASSLAGTGVNVEQFF. As DNA, the CDR3 is TGCGCCAGCAGCTTGGCCGGGACAGGGGTCAATGTGGAGCAGTTCTTC.

This clone was recorded once. The rearrangement joins TRBV19 to TRBJ1-2, with a tentative D call TRBD1 (5 bases). The CDR3 runs 17 residues. The ends were cut back, 0 bases at V and 3 bases at J, with 17 bases in the middle. Germline V gives CDR1 LNHDA, CDR2 SQIVND (reference sequence). The CDR3 protein is CASSIDQIGDLYYGYTF. The CDR3 bases are TGTGCCAGTAGTATAGATCAAATAGGGGATTTGTACTATGGCTACACCTTC.

The rearrangement uses TRBV14 and TRBJ2-1; possibly TRBD2 for D (5 bases). CDR3 length: 16 amino acids. The V gene lost 1 base and the J gene lost 0 bases, with 10 bases spanning the gap. The germline gives CDR1 SGHDN, CDR2 FVKESK. CDR3 nucleotides: TGTGCCAGCAGCCAAGGCCTAGCTGTCTCCTACAATGAGCAGTTCTTC. This encodes CASSQGLAVSYNEQFF. Full variable domain (outside the CDR3, taken from reference TRBV14 and TRBJ2-1): EAGVTQFPSHSVIEKGQTVTLRCDPISGHDNLYWYRRVMGKEIKFLLHFVKESKQDESGMPNNRFLAERTGGTYSTLKVQPAELEDSGVYFCASSQGLAVSYNEQFFGPGTRLTVL.

There are a few counts of this clone. The chain links TRBV6-6 to TRBJ2-3, with unresolved D. The germline gives CDR1 MNHNY, CDR2 SVGAGI (reference sequence). V was clipped by 10 bases and J by 1 base, with 12 bases between them. The CDR3 consists of 13 residues. Here the CDR3 DNA reads TGTGCCACCTACCTCCCGGGCACAGATACGCAGTATTTT. Translating gives CATYLPGTDTQYF.

This chain uses TRBV5-4 with TRBJ2-7; maybe TRBD1 (6 bases). Germline loops: CDR1 SGHNT, CDR2 YYREEE (reference sequence). V was cut by 2 bases and J by 4 bases, with 13 bases left in between. The CDR3 loop spans 14 amino acids. This CDR3 is CASSFRDILYEQYF. DNA of the CDR3: TGTGCCAGCAGCTTCCGGGACATCTTATACGAGCAGTACTTC.

This clone is categorized as medium-sized. V and J are TRBV9 and TRBJ2-7; 9 bases fit TRBD2. The V gene's germline CDR1 is SGDLS and CDR2 YYNGEE. The CDR3 sequence is 15 residues long. Trimming at V came to 1 base and at J to 4 bases, leaving 6 bases not matched to a gene. CDR3 amino acids: CASSVIAGEGYEQYF. The CDR3 coding sequence is TGTGCCAGCAGCGTAATAGCGGGAGAAGGGTACGAGCAGTACTTC.

The gene calls are TRBV4-2 and TRBJ1-5; no clear D gene. The CDR3 sequence is 15 residues long. Germline assignment: CDR1 LGHNA and CDR2 YNFKEQ. V was clipped by 4 bases and J by 5 bases, with 15 bases between them. This CDR3 is CASSLGVGRDQPQHF. The CDR3 DNA sequence: TGTGCCAGCAGCCTCGGTGTGGGCCGAGATCAGCCCCAGCATTTT.

The rearrangement joins TRBV7-3 to TRBJ1-1; 7 bases fit TRBD1. V lost 2 bases, J lost 7 bases, and 10 bases stayed unmatched. The CDR3 is 15 residues long. Looked up from germline, CDR1 is SGHTA and CDR2 is FQGTGA. The CDR3 loop is CASSLLAGQGVEAFF. The CDR3 region has the DNA TGTGCCAGCAGCTTACTAGCCGGGCAGGGGGTTGAAGCTTTCTTT.

This rearrangement joins TRBV2 to TRBJ2-7; 7 bases align to TRBD2. Germline CDR1 and CDR2: SNHLY and FYNNEI. This CDR3 spans 16 amino acids. Losses at the gene ends were 4 bases for V and 0 bases for J; bases not matched to a gene: 9. CDR3 sequence reads: CASSVGREMVSYEQYF. CDR3 coding DNA: TGTGCCAGCAGTGTTGGGCGGGAGATGGTCTCCTACGAGCAGTACTTC.

This sequence joins TRBV28 and TRBJ2-7; 10 bases agree with TRBD2. The CDR3 has 20 residues. CDR1 and CDR2 from the germline V gene are MDHEN and SYDVKM. The J segment lost 2 bases and the V segment lost 2 bases, leaving 18 bases of the junction unmatched. The CDR3 protein is CASSLGARGLSGRATYEQYF. The CDR3 region has the DNA TGTGCCAGCAGTTTAGGGGCCAGGGGGCTGAGCGGGAGGGCTACCTACGAGCAGTACTTC. The full variable domain, rest sourced from reference TRBV28 and TRBJ2-7, is DVKVTQSSRYLVKRTGEKVFLECVQDMDHENMFWYRQDPGLGLRLIYFSYDVKMKEKGDIPEGYSVSREKKERFSLILESASTNQTSMYLCASSLGARGLSGRATYEQYFGPGTRLTVT.

The chain carries TRBV13 and TRBJ2-7, with 7 bases lining up with TRBD1. Germline CDR1 and CDR2: PRHDT and FYEKMQ (reference sequence). This CDR3 has 14 amino acids. V gave up 5 bases and J gave up 3 bases; unmatched junction bases: 7. The CDR3 DNA reads as TGTGCCAGCAGCCATCGACAGGGTAGCTACGAGCAGTACTTC. Its translation is CASSHRQGSYEQYF.

The V call is TRBV19, the J call TRBJ2-1; no clear D gene. The germline CDR1 and CDR2 sequences are LNHDA and SQIVND (reference sequence). Trimming removed 3 bases at V and 8 bases at J, with 11 bases between. The length of the CDR3 is 13 residues. This CDR3 is CASSIFLGDEQFF. The CDR3 nucleotides read TGTGCCAGTAGTATTTTTCTAGGCGATGAGCAGTTCTTC. The full variable domain, rest sourced from reference TRBV19 and TRBJ2-1, is DGGITQSPKYLFRKEGQNVTLSCEQNLNHDAMYWYRQDPGQGLRLIYYSQIVNDFQKGDIAEGYSVSREKKESFPLTVTSAQKNPTAFYLCASSIFLGDEQFFGPGTRLTVL.

The chain links TRBV27 to TRBJ2-5, with a tentative D call TRBD2 (6 bases). This CDR3 has 14 residues. Germline lookup yields CDR1 MNHEY and CDR2 SMNVEV (reference sequence). Trimming removed 6 bases at V and 1 base at J, with 12 bases between. The DNA for the CDR3 is TGTGCCAGCAGCCCCACTAGCAGCCAAGAGACCCAGTACTTC. It specifies CASSPTSSQETQYF.

The chain is built from TRBV13 and TRBJ1-2; D is perhaps TRBD1 (6 bases). Germline V gene sequence: CDR1 PRHDT, CDR2 FYEKMQ (reference sequence). V was trimmed by 6 bases and J by 8 bases, leaving 19 bases between them. The CDR3 is 14 residues long. The CDR3 nucleotides read TGTGCCAGCAGACAAAATCCCCAGGGGCACGGCTACACCTTC. Translating gives CASRQNPQGHGYTF.

V is TRBV9 and J is TRBJ2-1, with 11 bases identical to TRBD2. This CDR3 spans 15 amino acids. Per the germline V gene, CDR1 is SGDLS and CDR2 is YYNGEE. V gave up 0 bases and J gave up 10 bases; unmatched junction bases: 6. The CDR3 is CASSVELAGGGEQFF. In DNA, the CDR3 is TGTGCCAGCAGCGTAGAGCTAGCGGGGGGAGGAGAGCAGTTCTTC.

The chain carries TRBV7-3 and TRBJ1-5, with 8 positions matching TRBD1. V was pared by 4 bases and J by 0 bases, with 5 bases of the junction left unmatched. The CDR3 has 16 residues. The germline CDR1 and CDR2 sequences are SGHTA and FQGTGA. DNA of the CDR3: TGTGCCAGCAGCTGGGGACAGGTCCTTAGCAATCAGCCCCAGCATTTT. This sequence encodes CASSWGQVLSNQPQHF.

This chain links TRBV5-4 with TRBJ1-2, with 12 positions matching TRBD1. The CDR3 runs 19 residues. V gave up 4 bases and J gave up 0 bases; unmatched junction bases: 13. Germline assignment: CDR1 SGHNT and CDR2 YYREEE (reference sequence). CDR3 region: CASSDPSGTGGPTNYGYTF. The CDR3 coding sequence is TGTGCCAGCAGCGACCCGTCCGGGACAGGGGGCCCCACTAACTATGGCTACACCTTC.

This chain uses TRBV5-4 with TRBJ1-3; 7 nucleotides agree with TRBD1. The CDR3 spans 16 residues. From germline, CDR1 is SGHNT and CDR2 YYREEE (reference sequence). V dropped 4 bases and J dropped 1; count of bases not matched to a gene: 8. The CDR3 sequence: CASSAKPGQSGNTIYF. Written as DNA, the CDR3 is TGTGCCAGCAGCGCGAAGCCGGGACAGTCTGGAAACACCATATATTTT. Full variable domain (remainder filled in from reference TRBV5-4 and TRBJ1-3): ETGVTQSPTHLIKTRGQQVTLRCSSQSGHNTVSWYQQALGQGPQFIFQYYREEENGRGNFPPRFSGLQFPNYSSELNVNALELDDSALYLCASSAKPGQSGNTIYFGEGSWLTVV.

The chain uses TRBV6-5 and TRBJ1-2; no clear D gene. Germline V gives CDR1 MNHEY, CDR2 SVGAGI. The CDR3 length is 15 residues. V was cut by 8 bases and J by 7 bases, with 23 bases left in between. This CDR3 is CASSRDVQVFSGYTF. The CDR3, as DNA: TGTGCCAGCTCCCGTGATGTCCAGGTATTCTCTGGCTACACCTTC.

The chain joins TRBV2 to TRBJ2-7; D unclear. Trimming cost V 6 bases and J 1 base, with 13 bases left between them. The CDR3 covers 14 residues. Germline-derived CDR1 and CDR2 are SNHLY and FYNNEI. CDR3 in amino acids: CASSASVDSYEQYF. CDR3 nucleotide sequence: TGTGCCAGCAGCGCCTCCGTAGATTCCTACGAGCAGTACTTC.

The V gene is TRBV4-3, the J gene TRBJ1-5, with D uncertain. This CDR3 region has 15 residues. Germline CDR1 reads LGHNA; CDR2 reads YSLEER. V lost 4 bases and J 4 bases, leaving 14 bases between the germline ends. CDR3 in amino acids: CASSPQRALNQPQHF. In nucleotides, the CDR3 is TGCGCCAGCAGCCCTCAGAGGGCACTGAATCAGCCCCAGCATTTT.

The V call is TRBV27, the J call TRBJ2-3; D uncertain. CDR3 length: 14 residues. Per germline, CDR1 MNHEY and CDR2 SMNVEV (reference sequence). V was clipped by 3 bases and J by 0 bases, with 7 bases between them. CDR3: CASSLAESTDTQYF. The CDR3 coding sequence is TGTGCCAGCAGTTTGGCAGAAAGCACAGATACGCAGTATTTT.

The chain combines TRBV30 with TRBJ2-5; no clear D. V lost 0 bases and J lost 0, with 8 bases in between. The CDR3 contains 14 residues. The germline V gene has CDR1 GTSNPN and CDR2 SVGIG (reference sequence). The CDR3 is CAWSVKLYQETQYF. CDR3 DNA sequence: TGTGCCTGGAGTGTAAAGCTATACCAAGAGACCCAGTACTTC.